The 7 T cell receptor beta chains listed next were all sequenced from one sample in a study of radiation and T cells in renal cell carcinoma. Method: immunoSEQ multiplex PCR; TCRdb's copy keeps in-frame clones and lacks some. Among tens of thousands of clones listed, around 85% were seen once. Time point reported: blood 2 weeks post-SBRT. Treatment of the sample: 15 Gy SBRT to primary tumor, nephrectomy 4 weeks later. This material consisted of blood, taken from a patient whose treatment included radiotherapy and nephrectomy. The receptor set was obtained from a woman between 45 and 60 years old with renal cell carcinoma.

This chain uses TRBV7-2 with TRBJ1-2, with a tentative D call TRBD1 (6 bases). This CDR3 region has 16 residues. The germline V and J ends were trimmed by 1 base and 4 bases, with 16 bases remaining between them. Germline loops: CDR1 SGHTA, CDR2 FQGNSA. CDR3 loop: CASSLDRGGAAYGYTF. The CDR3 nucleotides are TGTGCCAGCAGCTTAGACCGAGGGGGGGCGGCCTATGGCTACACCTTC.

The CDR3, as DNA: TGTGCCAGCTCACCATCCCAGCTCAATGAGCAGTTCTTC. It translates to CASSPSQLNEQFF. The gene calls are TRBV18 and TRBJ2-1, with D uncertain. The CDR3 sequence is 13 residues long. CDR1 KGHSH and CDR2 LQKENI come from the germline V gene. Trimming shortened V by 2 bases and J by 6 bases, and 8 bases separated the two germline ends.

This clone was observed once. The DNA for the CDR3 is TGTGCCAGCAGGACAGGGGGCTACCAGCCCCAGCATTTT. This encodes CASRTGGYQPQHF. The chain joins TRBV28 to TRBJ1-5; 10 bases are a match to TRBD1. The germline V gene encodes CDR1 MDHEN and CDR2 SYDVKM. Trimming took 6 bases from V and 7 from J; bases not matched to a gene: 3. This CDR3 spans 13 amino acids.

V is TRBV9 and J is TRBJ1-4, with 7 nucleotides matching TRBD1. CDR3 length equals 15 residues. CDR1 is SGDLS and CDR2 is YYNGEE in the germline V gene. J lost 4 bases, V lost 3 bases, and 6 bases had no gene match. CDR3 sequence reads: CASSAQGGINEKLFF. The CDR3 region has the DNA TGTGCCAGCAGCGCCCAAGGGGGCATTAATGAAAAACTGTTTTTT. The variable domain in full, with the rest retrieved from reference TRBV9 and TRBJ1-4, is DSGVTQTPKHLITATGQRVTLRCSPRSGDLSVYWYQQSLDQGLQFLIQYYNGEERAKGNILERFSAQQFPDLHSELNLSSLELGDSALYFCASSAQGGINEKLFFGSGTQLSVL.

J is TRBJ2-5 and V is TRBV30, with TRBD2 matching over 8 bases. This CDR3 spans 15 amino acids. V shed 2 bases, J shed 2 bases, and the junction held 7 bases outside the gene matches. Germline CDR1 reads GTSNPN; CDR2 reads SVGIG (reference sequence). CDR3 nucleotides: TGTGCCTGGAGTCGAGATAGCGGGGTGCAAGAGACCCAGTACTTC. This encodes CAWSRDSGVQETQYF.

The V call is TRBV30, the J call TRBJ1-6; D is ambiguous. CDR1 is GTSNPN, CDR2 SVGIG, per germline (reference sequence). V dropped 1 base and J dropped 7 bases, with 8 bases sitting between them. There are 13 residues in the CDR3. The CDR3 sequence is CAWSGVFNSPLHF. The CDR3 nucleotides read TGTGCCTGGAGTGGAGTCTTCAATTCACCCCTCCACTTT.

CDR3 nucleotide sequence: TGTGCCAGTAGTATAGATCTGAAGACCCAGTACTTC. Translating it yields CASSIDLKTQYF. The chain carries TRBV19 and TRBJ2-5; D is unresolved. Trimming cost V 0 bases and J 6 bases, with 5 bases left between them. Germline CDR1 and CDR2: LNHDA and SQIVND (reference sequence). This CDR3 has 12 amino acids.